These 2 T cell receptor beta chains were sequenced from one sample in a study of CD8 T cells in ankylosing spondylitis. Regarding the study as a whole: Blood from ankylosing spondylitis patients appeared to carry a characteristic roughly eight-variant TCR beta motif.

TCRdb analysed the 5' RACE reads with MiXCR anew, one entry per CDR3 protein. The sample yields around 490,000 distinct CDR3 sequences, about 5% seen once. No antigen is known for these receptors. Sequenced: blood, either unsorted or a sorted T cell fraction (not recorded which). These receptors all come from a male donor with ankylosing spondylitis.

As to this clonotype: With a much larger clone just one base away, this may be a read error. V usage is TRBV6-2 or TRBV6-3 and J usage is TRBJ2-7; tentative D call: TRBD2 (5 bases). The CDR3 runs 16 residues. V was trimmed by 0 bases and J by 4 bases, leaving 16 bases between them. Germline V gives CDR1 MNHEY, CDR2 SVGEGT. The DNA for the CDR3 is TGTGCCAGCAGTTACTCCGTCCGACTAATAGGTTACGAGCAGTACTTC. Translation gives CASSYSVRLIGYEQYF.

The V gene is TRBV7-2, the J gene TRBJ2-7; no clear D. In germline, CDR1 is SGHTA, CDR2 FQGNSA. Trimming left V 5 bases short and J 7 bases short, with 9 bases between. The CDR3 covers 11 residues. The CDR3 loop reads CASSIRWEQYF. The CDR3 DNA sequence: TGTGCCAGCAGCATCAGGTGGGAGCAGTACTTC.